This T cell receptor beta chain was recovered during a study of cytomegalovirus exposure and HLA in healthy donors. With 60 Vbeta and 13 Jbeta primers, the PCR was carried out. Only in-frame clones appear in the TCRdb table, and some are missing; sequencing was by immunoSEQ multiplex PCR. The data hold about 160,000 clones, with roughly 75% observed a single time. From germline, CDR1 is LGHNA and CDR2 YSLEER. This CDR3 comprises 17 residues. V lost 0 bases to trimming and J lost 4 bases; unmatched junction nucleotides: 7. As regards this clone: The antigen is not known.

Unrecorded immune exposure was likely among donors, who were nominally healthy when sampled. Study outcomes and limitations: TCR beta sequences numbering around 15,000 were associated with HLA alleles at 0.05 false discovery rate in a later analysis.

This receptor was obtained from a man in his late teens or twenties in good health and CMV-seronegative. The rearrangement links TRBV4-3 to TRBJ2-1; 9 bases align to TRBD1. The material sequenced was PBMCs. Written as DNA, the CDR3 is TGCGCCAGCAGCCAAGACTATTACAGGGGGCCATACAATGAGCAGTTCTTC. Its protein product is CASSQDYYRGPYNEQFF.